This T cell receptor (beta chain) emerged from a study of CD4 T cells in relation to SARS-CoV-2 and coronaviruses (dated by TCRdb to the early 2020s). Broadly, across the study: Patient-derived lymphoblastoid cell lines were used to map the HLA restriction of shared crossreactive spike epitopes. At the level of individual TCR clonotypes, the study evaluated whether memory CD4+ T cells crossreact between the spike proteins of SARS-CoV-2 and those of common cold coronaviruses. The Adaptive Biotechnologies TCR-sequencing kit was used to sequence samples from three pre-COVID donors and the naive versus memory experiments, while other data came from Illumina-based sequencing. A different, Illumina-based TCR-beta assay was used to sequence expansion assays from other donors in the study.

Deep-resolution immunoSEQ TCR-beta sequencing was performed on DNA from uncultured naive and memory CD4+ T cells. The authors' analysis ran thus. During preprocessing, nonproductive sequences were removed, along with CDR3s that did not begin with C, did not end with F or W, or were shorter than 7 amino acids. Cultured and uncultured naive and memory CD4+ repertoires were searched for previously identified spike- and CEF-reactive CDR3s. CDR3 homology was quantified as pairwise Levenshtein distance, calculated with the stringdist R package after three terminal residues were trimmed from each end. Imported from immuneACCESS, the table was reduced by TCRdb to in-frame sequences with V and J called. These copies leave out some clones; in studies compared against another copy, an unresolved V gene accounts for under half, and the cause of the remainder is not known. From that table come the V and J calls and clone size; the DNA was used to work out D and trimming. For this sample there are some 65,000 clones; around 87% appear just once. Jointly, the top ten make up over 1.5% of the sample.

The paper as a whole reports these results and caveats: The study was limited by small numbers of patients and tested TCRs. Crossreactivity analysis was centred on spike protein, so crossreactivity against other viral proteins was not assessed. In about 71% of donors, memory CD4+ clonotypes turned up that crossrecognized SARS-CoV-2 and at least one common cold coronavirus spike. Because no donor provided both pre-pandemic and post-infection samples, tracing the source of pre-existing responses was limited. Naive versus memory sequencing indicated that memory recall responses, rather than primary responses primed during culture, are detected by the assay. Compared with monoreactive clones, crossreactive clones had significantly weaker SARS-CoV-2-driven expansion, a result consistent with antigenic imprinting.

Trimming takes 3 bases off V and 4 bases off J; junction bases not matched to a gene: 15. CDR3 length: 18 amino acids, cysteine to phenylalanine. Just the 54-base CDR3 DNA is kept, in frame starting at base 1. CDR1 SGDLS and CDR2 YYNGEE were looked up in the germline V gene. Note on this clone: Its antigen is currently not known. No much larger clone is present one base from it, and per-base qualities are unavailable.

CD4+ T cells from unexposed donors were collected before the COVID-19 pandemic (2011-2018). To separate naive from memory CD4+ T cells, cryopreserved PBMCs first underwent CD4 enrichment and then EasySep naive CD4+ T cell enrichment. The leukapheresis product used for the unexposed donors was purchased from a commercial source. Ficoll-Paque PLUS gradient centrifugation was used to isolate PBMCs from leukapheresis product or whole blood. The PBMCs went either fresh into the expansion assay or into cryopreservation at -140 degrees C. The QIAamp Micro DNA Kit was used to extract genomic DNA from the CD4+ T cells.

The chain couples TRBV9 to TRBJ2-3, with 9 central nucleotides matching TRBD1. Sequenced material: memory CD4+ T cells from PBMCs. In light of the paper, this sample's cell subset or site label describes: memory (non-naive) CD4+ T cells. The clonotype originates from a human donor in good health. The nucleotide sequence is TGTGCCAGCAGCGCCGAAGCTATACAGGGGGCAGTGGCAGATACGCAGTATTTT. Translated, it reads CASSAEAIQGAVADTQYF.